Detailed here is one TCR beta chain. The antigen is not known. Method: immunoSEQ multiplex PCR; TCRdb's copy keeps in-frame clones and lacks some. The sample lists about 14,000 clones, about 87% occurring once. The diagnostic colonoscopy in ulcerative colitis patients preceded any immunosuppressive treatment. This record belongs to a study of pediatric ulcerative colitis. Study-wide points: A couple of rectal clonotypes were found only in ulcerative colitis patients, all of them. Acute severe colitis showed lower rectal diversity from clonal expansions.

This TCR came from a boy aged 5-17 years with moderate ulcerative colitis. Specimen: blood.

CDR3 region: CASSEYPLGEQFF. CDR3 bases: TGCGCCAGCAGTGAGTATCCCCTGGGGGAGCAGTTCTTC. The gene calls are TRBV10-2 and TRBJ2-1; D remains unclear. There are 13 residues in the CDR3. The germline V gene has CDR1 WSHSY and CDR2 SAAADI. With 1 base removed from V and 10 bases from J, the gap between germline ends came to 11 bases.